This TCR beta chain was found in a study of response to subunit inactivated influenza vaccine. Overall study findings and caveats: There was a suggestion from the authors that each seasonal influenza vaccination recruits few new T cells.

Unmatched junction bases numbered 3, after V lost 7 bases and J lost 1 base. Germline CDR1 MNHEY, CDR2 SVGEGT. The CDR3 contains 14 residues. This clonotype was recorded a few times. No antigen is known for it. Via MiXCR, TCRdb re-called the RT-PCR reads, giving one row per CDR3 protein. The sample yields around 180,000 distinct CDR3 sequences, around 9% seen once. This TCR was recovered from a man aged 50 or older who received an inactivated influenza vaccine. The V call is TRBV6-2 or TRBV6-3, the J call TRBJ1-5; 8 bases line up with TRBD1. This specimen consisted of non-naive T cells sorted from PBMCs, obtained on the day of vaccination. The CDR3 loop is CASMDRESNQPQHF. CDR3 sequence (DNA): TGTGCCAGCATGGACAGGGAGAGCAATCAGCCCCAGCATTTT.